The 27 T cell receptor beta chains reported below all come from one sample, sequenced in a study of cytomegalovirus exposure and HLA in healthy donors. The PCR employed 60 Vbeta primers together with 13 Jbeta primers. The assay was immunoSEQ multiplex PCR, and TCRdb's table has in-frame clones only and misses some. Here the sample spans around 200,000 clones, 77% being singletons. The sequenced sample consisted of PBMCs. All receptors derive from an older woman in good health and CMV-seropositive.

Note on this clone: The sample holds other DNA sequences that translate to the same CDR3. The genes are TRBV5-4 and TRBJ2-1; 8 nucleotides agree with TRBD2. Trimming at V came to 4 bases and at J to 0 bases, leaving 3 bases not matched to a gene. The length of the CDR3 is 15 residues. CDR1 and CDR2 (germline): SGHNT, YYREEE (reference sequence). CDR3 sequence reads: CASSPSGGSYNEQFF. CDR3 DNA: TGTGCCAGCAGCCCGAGCGGGGGCTCCTACAATGAGCAGTTCTTC.

The chain recombines TRBV21-1 with TRBJ1-4. TRBV21-1 constitutes a pseudogene. This CDR3 spans 15 amino acids. CDR3 in DNA: TGTGCCAGCAGCAAAGAACCGGAGAACCCTGAAAAACTGTTTTTT. Its protein is CASSKEPENPEKLFF.

The chain uses TRBV7-2 and TRBJ1-5; D possibly corresponds to TRBD1 (6 bases). The CDR3 has 14 amino acids. Trimming shortened V by 4 bases and J by 2 bases, and 9 bases separated the two germline ends. Germline V gene sequence: CDR1 SGHTA, CDR2 FQGNSA. CDR3 nucleotide sequence: TGTGCCAGCAGCTCTAGACAGGGCAATCAGCCCCAGCATTTT. It codes for CASSSRQGNQPQHF.

This clone was observed a handful of times. The rearrangement joins TRBV5-1 to TRBJ2-1; weak D call: TRBD2 (5 bases). Trimming pared 8 bases from V and 6 bases from J, leaving 24 bases between. The CDR3 totals 16 residues. The germline V gene has CDR1 SGHRS and CDR2 YFSETQ. Here the CDR3 reads CASNGPAGVLGNEQFF. The CDR3 region has the DNA TGCGCCAGTAACGGCCCGGCGGGCGTTCTGGGCAATGAGCAGTTCTTC.

J is TRBJ2-5 and V is TRBV2, with a weak D call TRBD2 (6 bases). Trimming pared 1 base from V and 9 bases from J, leaving 6 bases between. The CDR3 is 11 residues long. The germline CDR1 and CDR2 sequences are SNHLY and FYNNEI. The DNA for the CDR3 is TGTGCCAGCAGTGAAGGGGAGGCCCAGTACTTC. It yields the protein CASSEGEAQYF.

The chain is built from TRBV7-8 and TRBJ2-5; D gene uncertain. Germline V gene lookup returns CDR1 SGHVS and CDR2 FQNEAQ. The CDR3 length is 14 residues. The V end lost 5 bases, the J end lost 5 bases, and 15 bases lay between the germline ends. Here the CDR3 DNA reads TGTGCCAGCAGCCACGACACGGCCTACGAGACCCAGTACTTC. Translated: CASSHDTAYETQYF.

The chain uses TRBV2 and TRBJ2-4; D is possibly TRBD2 (5 bases). CDR3 length: 15 amino acids. The germline V gene encodes CDR1 SNHLY and CDR2 FYNNEI. Between the trimmed V and J ends, which lost 4 bases and 7 bases, there was a span of 17 bases. The CDR3 DNA reads as TGTGCCAGCAGTGTGGAGGAGGCGGTACGGAACATTCAGTACTTC. As protein: CASSVEEAVRNIQYF.

This clone was observed a single time. This chain links TRBV5-1 with TRBJ2-5; 13 positions agree with TRBD2. The CDR3 is made up of 16 amino acids. Trimming cost V 4 bases and J 2 bases; bases outside gene matches: 5. Germline CDR1 and CDR2: SGHRS and YFSETQ. In DNA form, the CDR3 reads TGCGCCAGCAGCAAGGGACTAGCGGGGAAGCAAGAGACCCAGTACTTC. Its protein product is CASSKGLAGKQETQYF.

This chain joins TRBV27 and TRBJ2-5; a possible D gene is TRBD2 (5 bases). V dropped 6 bases and J dropped 3 bases, with 5 bases sitting between them. The CDR3 has 11 residues. Germline CDR1 reads MNHEY; CDR2 reads SMNVEV (reference sequence). CDR3 in amino acids: CASRREETQYF. The CDR3 DNA is TGTGCCAGCAGGCGGGAAGAGACCCAGTACTTC.

This rearrangement joins TRBV9 to TRBJ2-3; D may be TRBD2 (6 bases). The CDR3 has 15 amino acids. The ends were cut back, 0 bases at V and 3 bases at J, with 11 bases in the middle. From germline, CDR1 is SGDLS and CDR2 YYNGEE. DNA of the CDR3: TGTGCCAGCAGCGTAGGAGGCGGGAATACAGATACGCAGTATTTT. Translated: CASSVGGGNTDTQYF.

The CDR3 sequence is CASSSQGAGNTIYF. The CDR3 DNA reads TGTGCCAGCAGTTCCCAGGGGGCTGGAAACACCATATATTTT. This chain links TRBV28 with TRBJ1-3; 7 bases line up with TRBD1. The germline V gene encodes CDR1 MDHEN and CDR2 SYDVKM. After removal of 4 bases from V and 2 bases from J, the junction contained 2 bases not matched to a gene. CDR3 length equals 14 residues.

This chain connects TRBV28 to TRBJ2-7; 10 positions match TRBD1. This CDR3 comprises 16 residues. In germline, CDR1 is MDHEN, CDR2 SYDVKM. Trimming cost V 6 bases and J 2 bases; bases outside gene matches: 10. CDR3 in amino acids: CASRTPGTGDPYEQYF. The DNA for the CDR3 is TGTGCCAGCAGAACCCCCGGGACAGGGGACCCCTACGAGCAGTACTTC.

The CDR3, as DNA: TGCGCCAGCAGCCAACAAGGGACAGTTGAAGCTTTCTTT. This sequence encodes CASSQQGTVEAFF. The rearrangement links TRBV4-1 to TRBJ1-1; 7 bases line up with TRBD1. The CDR3 is made up of 13 amino acids. Trimming at V came to 2 bases and at J to 7 bases, leaving 4 bases not matched to a gene. Germline assignment: CDR1 MGHRA and CDR2 YSYEKL.

This chain joins TRBV2 and TRBJ2-7; 10 bases are a match to TRBD1. Germline V gene sequence: CDR1 SNHLY, CDR2 FYNNEI. J gave up 7 bases and V 6 bases, and 12 bases lay outside the gene matches. The CDR3 has 15 residues. CDR3 in amino acids: CASRMDRGVFGEQYF. CDR3 in DNA: TGTGCCAGCAGAATGGACAGGGGGGTTTTCGGGGAGCAGTACTTC. Looking up the rest from reference TRBV2 and TRBJ2-7 gives the full variable domain: EPEVTQTPSHQVTQMGQEVILRCVPISNHLYFYWYRQILGQKVEFLVSFYNNEISEKSEIFDDQFSVERPDGSNFTLKIRSTKLEDSAMYFCASRMDRGVFGEQYFGPGTRLTVT.

The chain carries TRBV5-1 and TRBJ2-3; no clear D. Trimming stripped 1 base from V and 2 bases from J, with 11 bases between. This CDR3 comprises 15 residues. Germline lookup yields CDR1 SGHRS and CDR2 YFSETQ. Here the CDR3 reads CASSLTVSTTDTQYF. Here the CDR3 DNA reads TGCGCCAGCAGCTTGACGGTCTCTACCACAGATACGCAGTATTTT.

The rearrangement links TRBV7-9 to TRBJ1-1; no clear D gene. This CDR3 has 14 residues. Germline V gives CDR1 SEHNR, CDR2 FQNEAQ (reference sequence). Deletions cut 1 base from V and 5 bases from J, with 11 bases between. This CDR3 reads CASSLGRSGTEAFF. DNA of the CDR3: TGTGCCAGCAGCTTAGGGCGATCGGGAACTGAAGCTTTCTTT.

This clone has a single count. The rearrangement joins TRBV30 to TRBJ1-1, with 8 nucleotides matching TRBD1. Germline V lookup: CDR1 GTSNPN, CDR2 SVGIG (reference sequence). J was trimmed by 3 bases and V by 3 bases; bases with no gene match: 6. The CDR3 is made up of 14 amino acids. Here the CDR3 reads CAWSAPQGDTEAFF. For the CDR3, the DNA is TGTGCCTGGAGCGCCCCACAGGGGGACACTGAAGCTTTCTTT.

This chain links TRBV7-2 with TRBJ2-5; no clear D gene. Trimming left V 3 bases short and J 2 bases short, with 4 bases between. The CDR3 covers 12 residues. Germline V CDR1 and CDR2: SGHTA, FQGNSA. CDR3 amino acids: CASSFFQETQYF. CDR3 nucleotides: TGTGCCAGCAGCTTCTTTCAAGAGACCCAGTACTTC.

This chain links TRBV2 with TRBJ1-2, with 8 bases fitting TRBD1. J lost 5 bases, V lost 9 bases, and 5 bases had no gene match. Germline CDR1 SNHLY, CDR2 FYNNEI. CDR3 length equals 12 residues. This chain's CDR3 is CASSTGVYGYTF. Written as DNA, the CDR3 is TGTGCCAGTTCGACAGGGGTGTATGGCTACACCTTC.

Concerning this clone: This sample also contains other DNA sequences that code for the same CDR3. The gene calls are TRBV30 and TRBJ1-1; D is undetermined. The V gene lost 3 bases and the J gene lost 1 base, with 6 bases spanning the gap. Per the germline V gene, CDR1 is GTSNPN and CDR2 is SVGIG (reference sequence). The CDR3 length is 12 residues. The CDR3 spells CAWSPENTEAFF. CDR3 in DNA: TGTGCCTGGAGCCCAGAGAACACTGAAGCTTTCTTT.

The V and J genes are TRBV4-2 and TRBJ1-4; D is perhaps TRBD1 (5 bases). This CDR3 is built from 17 residues. The V gene's germline CDR1 is LGHNA and CDR2 YNFKEQ. Trimming took off 0 bases at V and 7 bases at J, with 18 bases between the two ends. The chain's CDR3 is CASSQESPGSGGEKLFF. CDR3 coding DNA: TGTGCCAGCAGCCAAGAAAGTCCCGGGTCGGGGGGTGAAAAACTGTTTTTT.

V usage is TRBV29-1 and J usage is TRBJ2-1; maybe TRBD2 (6 bases). The germline gives CDR1 SQVTM, CDR2 ANQGSEA. Trimming cost V 6 bases and J 0 bases, with 12 bases left between them. The CDR3 is made up of 14 amino acids. DNA of the CDR3: TGCAGCGTCCGGGGGTACAGCTCCTACAATGAGCAGTTCTTC. Translated: CSVRGYSSYNEQFF.

The table lists this clone with a count of one. The V gene is TRBV7-7, the J gene TRBJ2-1; 7 nucleotides match TRBD1. The length of the CDR3 is 13 residues. Germline V gene sequence: CDR1 SSHAT, CDR2 FNYEAQ (reference sequence). V dropped 6 bases and J dropped 10; count of bases not matched to a gene: 9. The CDR3: CASSEGAAGEQFF. CDR3 nucleotide sequence: TGTGCCAGCAGTGAGGGGGCTGCTGGGGAGCAGTTCTTC.

The chain uses TRBV5-1 and TRBJ1-2; D ambiguous. The germline CDR1 and CDR2 sequences are SGHRS and YFSETQ. The V end lost 0 bases, the J end lost 1 base, and 7 bases lay between the germline ends. There are 14 residues in the CDR3. CDR3: CASSLGGLNYGYTF. The CDR3 nucleotides read TGCGCCAGCAGCTTGGGTGGACTTAACTATGGCTACACCTTC.

The gene calls are TRBV7-3 and TRBJ1-1; D remains unclear. Trimming stripped 4 bases from V and 10 bases from J, with 10 bases between. The germline gives CDR1 SGHTA, CDR2 FQGTGA. There are 11 residues in the CDR3. The CDR3 coding sequence is TGTGCCAGCAGCTCCCGAAGAGGAGCTTTCTTT. Its protein product is CASSSRRGAFF.

The V gene is TRBV5-4, the J gene TRBJ2-5; 7 bases line up with TRBD2. CDR3 length equals 14 residues. In germline, CDR1 is SGHNT, CDR2 YYREEE (reference sequence). V dropped 4 bases and J dropped 2; count of bases not matched to a gene: 5. The chain's CDR3 is CASSSRDYQETQYF. The CDR3 coding sequence is TGTGCCAGCAGCAGCCGGGACTATCAAGAGACCCAGTACTTC.

The chain uses TRBV19 and TRBJ2-6, with D perhaps matching TRBD1 (6 bases). V shed 0 bases and J shed 4 bases, with 10 bases lying between them. Germline loops: CDR1 LNHDA, CDR2 SQIVND (reference sequence). This CDR3 comprises 16 residues. The CDR3 nucleotides read TGTGCCAGTAGTATAGATCAGGGGAGCGGGGCCAACGTCCTGACTTTC. Protein: CASSIDQGSGANVLTF.